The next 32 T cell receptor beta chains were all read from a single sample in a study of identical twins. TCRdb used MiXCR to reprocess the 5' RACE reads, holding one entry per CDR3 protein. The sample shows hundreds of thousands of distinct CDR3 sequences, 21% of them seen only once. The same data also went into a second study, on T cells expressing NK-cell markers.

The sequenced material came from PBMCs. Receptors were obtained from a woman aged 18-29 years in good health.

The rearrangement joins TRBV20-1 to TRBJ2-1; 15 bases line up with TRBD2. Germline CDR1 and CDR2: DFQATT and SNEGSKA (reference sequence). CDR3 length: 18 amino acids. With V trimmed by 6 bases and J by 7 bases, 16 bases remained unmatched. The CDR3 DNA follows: TGCAGTGCAGCCCGGACTAGCGGGAGGGAAAGGAGGAGGAATGAGCAGTTCTTC. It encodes CSAARTSGRERRRNEQFF.

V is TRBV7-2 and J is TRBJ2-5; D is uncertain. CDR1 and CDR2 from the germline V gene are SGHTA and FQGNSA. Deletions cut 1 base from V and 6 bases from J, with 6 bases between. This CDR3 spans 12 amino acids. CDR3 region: CASSLDRKTQYF. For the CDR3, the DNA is TGTGCCAGCAGCTTAGATCGGAAGACCCAGTACTTC.

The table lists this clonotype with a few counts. The CDR3 sequence is CASSDRGLVSYNEQFF. Here the CDR3 DNA reads TGTGCCAGCAGTGACCGGGGATTGGTATCCTACAATGAGCAGTTCTTC. The chain joins TRBV25-1 to TRBJ2-1, with D perhaps matching TRBD2 (5 bases). CDR3 length: 16 amino acids. The V and J ends lost 3 bases and 1 base respectively, with 13 bases between them. Germline CDR1 MGHDK, CDR2 SYGVNS.

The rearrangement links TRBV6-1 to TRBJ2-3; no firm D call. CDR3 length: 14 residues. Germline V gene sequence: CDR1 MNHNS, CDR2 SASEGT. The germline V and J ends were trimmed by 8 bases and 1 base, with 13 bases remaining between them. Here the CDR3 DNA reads TGTGCCAGCGCCCCACCCCGGGGCACAGATACGCAGTATTTT. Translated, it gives CASAPPRGTDTQYF.

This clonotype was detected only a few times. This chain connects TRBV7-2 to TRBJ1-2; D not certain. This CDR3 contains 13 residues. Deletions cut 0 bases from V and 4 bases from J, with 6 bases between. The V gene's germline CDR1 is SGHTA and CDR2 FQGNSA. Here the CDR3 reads CASSLAVSYGYTF. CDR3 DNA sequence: TGTGCCAGCAGCTTAGCGGTTTCCTATGGCTACACCTTC.

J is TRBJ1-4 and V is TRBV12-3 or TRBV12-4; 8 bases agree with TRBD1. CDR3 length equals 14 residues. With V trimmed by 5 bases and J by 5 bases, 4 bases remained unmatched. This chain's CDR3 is CASSPTGENEKLFF. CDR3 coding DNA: TGTGCCAGCAGTCCGACAGGGGAGAATGAAAAACTGTTTTTT.

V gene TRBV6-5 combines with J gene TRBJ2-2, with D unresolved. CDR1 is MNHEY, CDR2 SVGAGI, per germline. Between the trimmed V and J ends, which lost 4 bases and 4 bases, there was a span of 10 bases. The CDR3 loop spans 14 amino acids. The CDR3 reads CASSSLSSTGELFF. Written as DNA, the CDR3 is TGTGCCAGCAGTTCACTCTCTAGCACCGGGGAGCTGTTTTTT.

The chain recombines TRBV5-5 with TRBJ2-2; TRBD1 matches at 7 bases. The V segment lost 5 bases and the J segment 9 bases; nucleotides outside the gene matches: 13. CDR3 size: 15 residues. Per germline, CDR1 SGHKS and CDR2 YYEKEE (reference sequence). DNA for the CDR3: TGTGCCAGCAGATTCCACAGGGGCCCCGACAGGGAGCTGTTTTTT. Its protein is CASRFHRGPDRELFF.

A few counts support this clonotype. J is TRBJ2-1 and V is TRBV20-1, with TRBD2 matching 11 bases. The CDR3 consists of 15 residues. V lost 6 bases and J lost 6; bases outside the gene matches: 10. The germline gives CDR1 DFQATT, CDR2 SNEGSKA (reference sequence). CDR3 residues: CSANLAGTSGNEQFF. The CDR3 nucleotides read TGCAGTGCCAACTTGGCGGGGACTAGCGGCAATGAGCAGTTCTTC.

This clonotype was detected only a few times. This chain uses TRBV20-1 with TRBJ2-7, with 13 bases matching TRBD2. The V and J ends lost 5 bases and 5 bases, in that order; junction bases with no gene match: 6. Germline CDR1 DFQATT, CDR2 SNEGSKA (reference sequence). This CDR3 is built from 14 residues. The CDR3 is CSAGAGTSGNEQYF. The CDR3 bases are TGCAGTGCTGGCGCAGGGACTAGCGGGAACGAGCAGTACTTC.

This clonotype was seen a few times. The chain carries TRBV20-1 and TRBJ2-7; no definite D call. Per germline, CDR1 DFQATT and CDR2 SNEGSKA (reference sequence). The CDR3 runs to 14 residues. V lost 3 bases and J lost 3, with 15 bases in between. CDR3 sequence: CSASRSESNYEQYF. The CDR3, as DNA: TGCAGTGCTAGTCGGTCGGAGAGCAACTACGAGCAGTACTTC.

CDR3 in amino acids: CASRSGPWEQFF. In DNA form, the CDR3 reads TGTGCCAGCAGGTCAGGTCCCTGGGAGCAGTTCTTC. V usage is TRBV6-5 and J usage is TRBJ2-1; D ambiguous. This CDR3 spans 12 amino acids. The germline gives CDR1 MNHEY, CDR2 SVGAGI. Trimming cost V 6 bases and J 10 bases, with 13 bases left between them.

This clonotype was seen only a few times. This CDR3 is CASSFSTVTGELFF. In nucleotides, the CDR3 is TGTGCCAGCAGCTTTTCCACCGTCACCGGGGAGCTGTTTTTT. The chain uses TRBV7-2 and TRBJ2-2; D remains unclear. With 3 bases removed from V and 4 bases from J, the gap between germline ends came to 9 bases. The CDR3 spans 14 residues. CDR1 is SGHTA, CDR2 FQGNSA, per germline.

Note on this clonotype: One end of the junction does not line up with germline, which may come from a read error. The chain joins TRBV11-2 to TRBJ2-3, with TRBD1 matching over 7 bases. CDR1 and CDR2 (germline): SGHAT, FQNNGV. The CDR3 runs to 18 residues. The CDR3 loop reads CASSLETGISSSTDTQYF. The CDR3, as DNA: TGTGCCAGCAGCCTAGAGACAGGGATTAGTTCTAGCACAGATACGCAGTATTTT.

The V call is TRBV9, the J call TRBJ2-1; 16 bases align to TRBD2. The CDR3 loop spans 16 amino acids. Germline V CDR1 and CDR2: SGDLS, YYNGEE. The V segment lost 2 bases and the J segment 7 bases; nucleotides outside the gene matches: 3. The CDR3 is CASSVGLAGGRNEQFF. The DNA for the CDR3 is TGTGCCAGCAGCGTGGGACTAGCGGGGGGGCGAAATGAGCAGTTCTTC.

CDR3 loop: CASSPSGTGYSPLHF. CDR3 bases: TGTGCCAGCAGCCCCTCCGGGACAGGGTATTCACCCCTCCACTTT. V usage is TRBV5-6 and J usage is TRBJ1-6; 9 nucleotides align to TRBD1. The germline V gene has CDR1 SGHDT and CDR2 YYEEEE. The V and J ends lost 4 bases and 8 bases, in that order; junction bases with no gene match: 7. The CDR3 covers 15 residues.

The CDR3 sequence is CASSQDPYRGYEQYF. CDR3 coding DNA: TGTGCCAGCAGCCAAGACCCGTACAGGGGCTACGAGCAGTACTTC. J is TRBJ2-7 and V is TRBV3-1, with 7 bases matching TRBD1. J gave up 3 bases and V 0 bases, and 5 bases lay outside the gene matches. The germline CDR1 and CDR2 sequences are LGHDT and YNNKEL (reference sequence). This CDR3 region has 15 residues.

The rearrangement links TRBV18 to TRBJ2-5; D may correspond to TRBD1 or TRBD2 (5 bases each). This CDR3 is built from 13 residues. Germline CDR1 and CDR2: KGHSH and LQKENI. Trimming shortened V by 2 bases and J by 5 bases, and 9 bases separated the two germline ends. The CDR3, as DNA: TGTGCCAGCTCACCAAAAGGGGAGGAGACCCAGTACTTC. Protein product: CASSPKGEETQYF.

CDR3 DNA sequence: TGTGCCAGCAGTTGGACTAGCGGACCCTACAATGAGCAGTTCTTC. Its translation is CASSWTSGPYNEQFF. This chain connects TRBV12-3 or TRBV12-4 to TRBJ2-1; TRBD2 aligns across 10 bases. This CDR3 is built from 15 residues. V lost 4 bases, J lost 2 bases, and 2 bases stayed unmatched.

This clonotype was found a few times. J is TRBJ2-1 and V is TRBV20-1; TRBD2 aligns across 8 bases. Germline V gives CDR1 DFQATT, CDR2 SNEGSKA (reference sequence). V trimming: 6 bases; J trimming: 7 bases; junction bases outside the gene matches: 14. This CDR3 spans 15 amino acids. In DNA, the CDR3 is TGCAGTGCCCGACCTGACCCGGCTAGCGGGAATGAGCAGTTCTTC. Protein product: CSARPDPASGNEQFF.

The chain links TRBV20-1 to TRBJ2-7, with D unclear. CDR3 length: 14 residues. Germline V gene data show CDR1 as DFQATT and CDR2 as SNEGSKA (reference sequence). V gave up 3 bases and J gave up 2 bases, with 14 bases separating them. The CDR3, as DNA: TGCAGTGCTAGTTGGGGTCGGTACCCCTACGAGCAGTACTTC. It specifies CSASWGRYPYEQYF.

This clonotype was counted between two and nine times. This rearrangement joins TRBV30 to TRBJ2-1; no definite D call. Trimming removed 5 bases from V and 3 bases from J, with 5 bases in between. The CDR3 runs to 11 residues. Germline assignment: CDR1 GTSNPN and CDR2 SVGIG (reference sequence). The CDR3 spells CAWGGYNEQFF. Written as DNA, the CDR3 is TGTGCCTGGGGCGGCTACAATGAGCAGTTCTTC.

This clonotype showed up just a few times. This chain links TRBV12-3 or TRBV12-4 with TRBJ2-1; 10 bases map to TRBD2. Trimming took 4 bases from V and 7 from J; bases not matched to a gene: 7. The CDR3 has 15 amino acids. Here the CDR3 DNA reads TGTGCCAGCAGTTCAGGACTAGCGGATGAGAATGAGCAGTTCTTC. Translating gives CASSSGLADENEQFF.

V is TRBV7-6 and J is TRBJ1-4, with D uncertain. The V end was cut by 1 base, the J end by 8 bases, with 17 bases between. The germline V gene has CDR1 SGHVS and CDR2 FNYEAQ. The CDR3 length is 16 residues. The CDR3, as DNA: TGTGCCAGCAGCTTAGAGCGGCAGACGCTTGGGGAAAAACTGTTTTTT. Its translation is CASSLERQTLGEKLFF.

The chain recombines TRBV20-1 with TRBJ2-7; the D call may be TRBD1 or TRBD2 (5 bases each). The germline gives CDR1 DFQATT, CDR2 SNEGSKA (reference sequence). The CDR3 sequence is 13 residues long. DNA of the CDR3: TGCAGCTACAAGGGACCGAGGACCTACGAGCAGTACTTC. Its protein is CSYKGPRTYEQYF.

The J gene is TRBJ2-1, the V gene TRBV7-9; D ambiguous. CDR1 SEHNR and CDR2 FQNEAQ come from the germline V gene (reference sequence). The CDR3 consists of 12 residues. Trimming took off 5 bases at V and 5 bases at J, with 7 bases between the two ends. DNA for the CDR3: TGTGCCAGCAGCGTCGTGGACAATGAGCAGTTCTTC. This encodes CASSVVDNEQFF.

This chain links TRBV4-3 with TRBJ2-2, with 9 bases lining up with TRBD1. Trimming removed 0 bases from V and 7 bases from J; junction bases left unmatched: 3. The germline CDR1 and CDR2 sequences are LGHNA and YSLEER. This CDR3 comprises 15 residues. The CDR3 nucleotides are TGCGCCAGCAGCCAAGATGGACAGGGGATCGGGGAGCTGTTTTTT. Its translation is CASSQDGQGIGELFF.

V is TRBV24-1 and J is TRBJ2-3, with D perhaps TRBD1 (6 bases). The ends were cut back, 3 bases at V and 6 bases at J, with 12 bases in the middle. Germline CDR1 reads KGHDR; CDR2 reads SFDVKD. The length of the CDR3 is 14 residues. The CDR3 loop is CATSDTGSADTQYF. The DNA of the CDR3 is TGTGCCACCAGTGATACAGGGTCGGCCGATACGCAGTATTTT.

The CDR3 DNA sequence: TGCGCCAGCAGCCCCGGGATGGGAGCCAATGAGCAGTTCTTC. The encoded protein is CASSPGMGANEQFF. This sequence joins TRBV5-1 and TRBJ2-1; possible D gene TRBD2, 5 bases. The CDR3 runs 14 residues. V was clipped by 4 bases and J by 6 bases, with 14 bases between them. Looked up from germline, CDR1 is SGHRS and CDR2 is YFSETQ. Full variable domain (remainder filled in from reference TRBV5-1 and TRBJ2-1): KAGVTQTPRYLIKTRGQQVTLSCSPISGHRSVSWYQQTPGQGLQFLFEYFSETQRNKGNFPGRFSGRQFSNSRSEMNVSTLELGDSALYLCASSPGMGANEQFFGPGTRLTVL.

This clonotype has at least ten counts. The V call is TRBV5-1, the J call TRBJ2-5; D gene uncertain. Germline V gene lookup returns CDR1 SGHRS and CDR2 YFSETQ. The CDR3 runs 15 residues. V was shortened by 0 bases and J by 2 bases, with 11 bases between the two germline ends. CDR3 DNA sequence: TGCGCCAGCAGCTTGGGAGGTGGGCCTCAAGAGACCCAGTACTTC. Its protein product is CASSLGGGPQETQYF. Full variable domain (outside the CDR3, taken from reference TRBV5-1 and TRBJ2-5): KAGVTQTPRYLIKTRGQQVTLSCSPISGHRSVSWYQQTPGQGLQFLFEYFSETQRNKGNFPGRFSGRQFSNSRSEMNVSTLELGDSALYLCASSLGGGPQETQYFGPGTRLLVL.

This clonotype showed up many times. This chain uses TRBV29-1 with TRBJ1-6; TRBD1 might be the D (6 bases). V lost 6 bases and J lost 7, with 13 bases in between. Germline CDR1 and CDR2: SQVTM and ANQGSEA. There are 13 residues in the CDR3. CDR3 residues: CSVAGDGNSPLHF. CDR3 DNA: TGCAGCGTGGCAGGGGACGGAAATTCACCCCTCCACTTT.

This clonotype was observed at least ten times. CDR3 residues: CASRIGTANTEAFF. The CDR3 nucleotides are TGTGCCAGCAGGATTGGGACAGCCAACACTGAAGCTTTCTTT. The rearrangement joins TRBV12-3 or TRBV12-4 to TRBJ1-1, with TRBD1 identical over 7 bases. The ends lost 6 bases at V and 2 bases at J; junction bases unmatched: 6. The CDR3 runs 14 residues.